A single sample gave rise to the 15 T cell receptor beta chains below, sequenced in a study of T cells in Graves' hyperthyroidism and ophthalmopathy. Amplification of TCR beta CDR3 regions was performed using RNA transcripts as template. The HTBI primer set was used in a first-round RT-PCR of the TCR CDR3. TCRdb independently ran MiXCR on the multiplex PCR reads; one entry per CDR3 protein. The repertoire has around 200,000 distinct CDR3 sequences, 15% to 20% of them found once; the top ten carry about 48%. Sequenced: blood. These receptors all stem from a man aged 35-49 years with Graves' hyperthyroidism.

This clonotype has a count of ten or more. The chain carries TRBV6-2 or TRBV6-3 and TRBJ1-2; D is undetermined. The CDR3 sequence is 12 residues long. The germline V gene has CDR1 MNHEY and CDR2 SVGEGT. Trimming shortened V by 7 bases and J by 0 bases, and 6 bases separated the two germline ends. The CDR3 loop is CASTDPNYGYTF. For the CDR3, the DNA is TGTGCCAGCACAGATCCTAACTATGGCTACACCTTC.

V gene TRBV4-3 combines with J gene TRBJ1-3, with a tentative D call TRBD1 (5 bases). The germline gives CDR1 LGHNA, CDR2 YSLEER. The CDR3 has 15 residues. Deletions cut 4 bases from V and 3 bases from J, with 13 bases between. The CDR3 region is CASSLEAGNGNTIYF. The CDR3 nucleotides are TGCGCCAGCAGCCTAGAGGCAGGGAATGGAAACACCATATATTTT.

In its sample, this clonotype was seen many times. J is TRBJ2-3 and V is TRBV20-1; D is perhaps TRBD2 (5 bases). With 6 bases removed from V and 3 bases from J, the gap between germline ends came to 19 bases. Germline CDR1 reads DFQATT; CDR2 reads SNEGSKA (reference sequence). There are 15 residues in the CDR3. The CDR3 DNA sequence: TGCAGTGCCGCTGTACGGGGTAGTGGGACAGATACGCAGTATTTT. Translated, it gives CSAAVRGSGTDTQYF.

CDR3 nucleotide sequence: TGTGCCCAACCGCGGGGCTACACCTTC. Residues: CAQPRGYTF. The chain couples TRBV6-2 or TRBV6-3 to TRBJ1-2; D gene unclear. Looked up from germline, CDR1 is MNHEY and CDR2 is SVGEGT. This CDR3 is 9 amino acids long. V was clipped by 11 bases and J by 8 bases, with 9 bases between them.

The chain couples TRBV15 to TRBJ2-5, with 11 bases that match TRBD2. V shed 0 bases and J 2 bases; nucleotides not matched to a gene: 5. CDR3 size: 17 residues. CDR1 and CDR2 from the germline V gene are LNHNV and YYDKDF (reference sequence). CDR3 sequence (DNA): TGTGCCACCAGCAGAGACCTGGCTAGCGGGGGGCAAGAGACCCAGTACTTC. This gives the protein CATSRDLASGGQETQYF.

This clonotype was counted a few times. Being one base from a much bigger clone, this may be a read error. The V gene is TRBV20-1, the J gene TRBJ1-1, with 8 nucleotides matching TRBD1. The CDR3 extends over 14 amino acids. Germline assignment: CDR1 DFQATT and CDR2 SNEGSKA (reference sequence). Here the CDR3 reads CSARPGTGNTEALF. DNA for the CDR3: TGCAGTGCTAGGCCCGGGACAGGAAACACTGAAGCTCTCTTT.

This clonotype was counted many times. The chain joins TRBV20-1 to TRBJ2-1; weak D call: TRBD2 (5 bases). Germline values: CDR1 DFQATT, CDR2 SNEGSKA (reference sequence). Trimming took off 3 bases at V and 5 bases at J, with 8 bases between the two ends. The CDR3 runs 12 residues. The CDR3 DNA reads TGCAGTGCTAGTCGGGGAGACAATGAGCAGTTCTTC. It encodes CSASRGDNEQFF.

V usage is TRBV19 and J usage is TRBJ1-2, with D uncertain. This CDR3 contains 12 residues. The germline V and J ends were trimmed by 2 bases and 5 bases, with 6 bases remaining between them. Germline assignment: CDR1 LNHDA and CDR2 SQIVND (reference sequence). This CDR3 is CASSIWGYGYTF. In DNA form, the CDR3 reads TGTGCCAGTAGTATATGGGGATATGGCTACACCTTC.

Comment on this clonotype: A read error may account for a junction end that differs from germline. The chain couples TRBV6-5 to TRBJ2-5, with 7 bases fitting TRBD1. In germline, CDR1 is MNHEY, CDR2 SVGAGI. The CDR3 runs to 12 residues. The CDR3 sequence: CASSYRETGLNF. The CDR3 DNA is TGTGCCAGCAGTTACAGGGAGACAGGGTTGAACTTC.

This clonotype has at least ten counts. The chain employs TRBV20-1 and TRBJ2-1, with 8 bases lining up with TRBD2. Germline-derived CDR1 and CDR2 are DFQATT and SNEGSKA (reference sequence). Trimming took 6 bases from V and 1 from J; bases not matched to a gene: 8. The length of the CDR3 is 15 residues. CDR3: CSAPGERGSYNEQFF. CDR3 sequence (DNA): TGCAGTGCGCCTGGGGAGCGGGGGTCCTACAATGAGCAGTTCTTC.

This clonotype appeared many times. At one end, the junction sequence differs from germline, possibly due to a read error. The chain carries TRBV5-8 and TRBJ1-2; unclear D gene. This CDR3 is built from 12 residues. The germline V gene encodes CDR1 SGHTS and CDR2 YDEGEE. The CDR3 DNA reads as TGTGCCAGCAGCTATACAACCTATGGCTACGCCTTC. Translated, it gives CASSYTTYGYAF.

This clonotype was seen ten or more times. The chain couples TRBV18 to TRBJ2-7; no clear D. Germline lookup yields CDR1 KGHSH and CDR2 LQKENI. There are 14 residues in the CDR3. V lost 2 bases, J lost 5 bases, and 13 bases lay in between. The CDR3 region has the DNA TGTGCCAGCTCACCAGAGACATCGGCCGACGAGCAGTACTTC. Encoded protein: CASSPETSADEQYF.

This clonotype was detected many times. V is TRBV20-1 and J is TRBJ1-5; D unresolved. The germline V gene encodes CDR1 DFQATT and CDR2 SNEGSKA (reference sequence). The V gene lost 1 base and the J gene lost 4 bases, with 5 bases spanning the gap. The CDR3 loop spans 12 amino acids. CDR3 DNA: TGCAGTGCTAGAGGCCCGAATCAGCCCCAGCATTTT. The encoded protein is CSARGPNQPQHF.

There are many counts of this clonotype. The chain uses TRBV11-2 and TRBJ2-7; perhaps D is TRBD1 or TRBD2 (5 bases each). V shed 0 bases and J shed 0 bases, with 12 bases lying between them. The CDR3 spans 16 residues. Looked up from germline, CDR1 is SGHAT and CDR2 is FQNNGV. The DNA of the CDR3 is TGTGCCAGCAGCTTAGATCTGGGGGAAAGCTCCTACGAGCAGTACTTC. It yields the protein CASSLDLGESSYEQYF.

This clonotype was found many times. The chain joins TRBV7-2 to TRBJ1-1, with 8 nucleotides matching TRBD1. CDR1 and CDR2 from the germline V gene are SGHTA and FQGNSA. The V gene end was trimmed by 1 base and the J gene end by 0 bases; junction bases not matched to a gene: 4. This CDR3 comprises 16 residues. CDR3 nucleotides: TGTGCCAGCAGCTTAGGGACAGGGTCTCTGAACACTGAAGCTTTCTTT. Its translation: CASSLGTGSLNTEAFF.